Sequencing of this T cell receptor beta chain was carried out in a study of blood T cell repertoires in COVID-19. Study information: PBMCs, B-cell-depleted T cells, or T cells were the source of the cDNA or gDNA that made up the material.

TCRdb's copy holds only in-frame clones and misses some; the assay was immunoSEQ multiplex PCR. The sample has 150,000 to 200,000 clones; roughly 82% are singletons. Germline values: CDR1 ENHRY, CDR2 SYGVKD. J gave up 1 base and V 7 bases, and 5 bases lay outside the gene matches. The CDR3 spans 17 residues. This clonotype was sampled from a woman aged 25 to 39 with acute or convalescent COVID-19. Specimen: peripheral blood. The chain is built from TRBV10-3 and TRBJ2-2, with 14 bases identical to TRBD2. The CDR3 nucleotides read TGTGCCATCAACCCAGGGACTAGCGGGAGGAACACCGGGGAGCTGTTTTTT. Amino acid sequence: CAINPGTSGRNTGELFF.